This is a list of T cell receptor beta chains from one sample in a study of Ad26.COV2.S vaccination and SARS-CoV-2 variants. Measured with immunoSEQ multiplex PCR; TCRdb has only the in-frame clones, and not every one. The sample shows 400,000 to 450,000 clones, about 93% of them seen only once. The sample in question was peripheral blood, obtained in a trial of Ad26.COV2.S vaccine versus placebo. Receptors originate from a person aged 18 to 65 who received the Ad26.COV2.S COVID-19 vaccine or a placebo. The CDR3 runs from the conserved cysteine through the conserved F or W. A D gene is named only where the DNA matches it firmly. Rows give clone size only sometimes, using once, few, many, or a class for an expanded clone.

J gene: TRBJ2-1; clone size: .; D gene: .; V gene: TRBV19; CDR3 protein: CASSTDWTFQFF; CDR3 DNA: TGTGCCAGTAGTACCGACTGGACCTTTCAGTTCTTC
J gene: TRBJ2-3; clone size: .; D gene: TRBD2; V gene: TRBV29-1; CDR3 protein: CSVEVGSGRFGTQYF; CDR3 DNA: TGCAGCGTTGAGGTCGGTAGCGGGAGATTCGGTACGCAGTATTTT
J gene: TRBJ2-1; clone size: once; D gene: .; V gene: TRBV24-1; CDR3 protein: CATSDLASSNEQFF; CDR3 DNA: TGTGCCACCAGTGATTTGGCCAGCTCCAATGAGCAGTTCTTC
J gene: TRBJ1-4; clone size: once; D gene: .; V gene: TRBV5-1; CDR3 protein: CASSSGTVGNEKLFF; CDR3 DNA: TGCGCCAGCAGCTCTGGGACGGTGGGTAATGAAAAACTGTTTTTT
J gene: TRBJ1-5; clone size: .; D gene: .; V gene: TRBV2; CDR3 protein: CASSLQGSNQPQHF; CDR3 DNA: TGTGCCAGCAGTTTACAGGGTAGCAATCAGCCCCAGCATTTT
J gene: TRBJ1-4; clone size: .; D gene: .; V gene: TRBV28; CDR3 protein: CASNPRGITQKLFF; CDR3 DNA: TGTGCCAGCAACCCGAGGGGGATCACTCAAAAACTGTTTTTT
J gene: TRBJ2-7; clone size: .; D gene: TRBD2; V gene: TRBV27; CDR3 protein: CASRRGFESYEQYF; CDR3 DNA: TGTGCCAGCCGGCGGGGGTTCGAGTCCTACGAGCAGTACTTC
J gene: TRBJ2-2; clone size: .; D gene: TRBD2; V gene: TRBV5-1; CDR3 protein: CASSLGTSGTTGELFF; CDR3 DNA: TGCGCCAGCAGCTTGGGGACTAGCGGGACGACCGGGGAGCTGTTTTTT
J gene: TRBJ1-6; clone size: once; D gene: .; V gene: TRBV19; CDR3 protein: CASSARDNYNSPLHF; CDR3 DNA: TGTGCCAGTAGTGCCCGGGACAACTATAATTCACCCCTCCACTTT
J gene: TRBJ1-2; clone size: .; D gene: .; V gene: TRBV30; CDR3 protein: CAWSVPNWEGKGYTF; CDR3 DNA: TGTGCCTGGAGTGTACCGAATTGGGAGGGGAAGGGCTACACCTTC
J gene: TRBJ2-3; clone size: .; D gene: TRBD2; V gene: TRBV9; CDR3 protein: CASSTTSSTDTQYF; CDR3 DNA: TGTGCCAGCAGCACGACTAGCAGCACAGATACGCAGTATTTT
J gene: TRBJ1-5; clone size: .; D gene: .; V gene: TRBV15; CDR3 protein: CATSSWDAGSGNQPQHF; CDR3 DNA: TGTGCCACCAGCAGCTGGGACGCCGGTTCGGGCAATCAGCCCCAGCATTTT
J gene: TRBJ2-7; clone size: .; D gene: TRBD1; V gene: TRBV28; CDR3 protein: CASSRGQGASEQYF; CDR3 DNA: TGTGCCAGCAGCCGGGGACAGGGGGCCTCCGAGCAGTACTTC
J gene: TRBJ2-7; clone size: .; D gene: TRBD1; V gene: TRBV6-5; CDR3 protein: CASRLGQDYEQYF; CDR3 DNA: TGTGCCAGCAGACTTGGACAGGACTACGAGCAGTACTTC
J gene: TRBJ2-5; clone size: .; D gene: .; V gene: TRBV6-2/TRBV6-3; CDR3 protein: CASSYRYQETQYF; CDR3 DNA: TGTGCCAGCAGTTACCGGTACCAAGAGACCCAGTACTTC
J gene: TRBJ2-7; clone size: .; D gene: TRBD2; V gene: TRBV6-5; CDR3 protein: CASSYSMGLANEQYF; CDR3 DNA: TGTGCCAGCAGTTACTCGATGGGACTAGCGAACGAGCAGTACTTC
J gene: TRBJ1-2; clone size: .; D gene: TRBD1; V gene: TRBV30; CDR3 protein: CAWNKGQGSYYGYTF; CDR3 DNA: TGTGCCTGGAACAAGGGACAGGGGTCTTACTATGGCTACACCTTC
J gene: TRBJ2-1; clone size: .; D gene: TRBD2; V gene: TRBV27; CDR3 protein: CASSLFLGTSLSEQFF; CDR3 DNA: TGTGCCAGCAGTTTATTTCTCGGGACTAGCCTCAGTGAGCAGTTCTTC
J gene: TRBJ1-5; clone size: .; D gene: .; V gene: TRBV12-5; CDR3 protein: CASGVWVRQPQHF; CDR3 DNA: TGTGCTAGTGGTGTTTGGGTTAGGCAGCCCCAGCATTTT
J gene: TRBJ2-2; clone size: .; D gene: .; V gene: TRBV11-3; CDR3 protein: CASSLGRDLANTGELFF; CDR3 DNA: TGTGCCAGCAGCTTAGGGAGGGACCTCGCGAACACCGGGGAGCTGTTTTTT
J gene: TRBJ2-1; clone size: .; D gene: TRBD2; V gene: TRBV27; CDR3 protein: CASSLLAGEGPQFF; CDR3 DNA: TGTGCCAGCAGTTTGCTAGCGGGAGAGGGCCCCCAGTTCTTC
J gene: TRBJ2-2; clone size: .; D gene: TRBD2; V gene: TRBV15; CDR3 protein: CATSREVAGAGTGELFF; CDR3 DNA: TGTGCCACCAGCAGGGAAGTAGCGGGAGCCGGGACCGGGGAGCTGTTTTTT
J gene: TRBJ1-3; clone size: few; D gene: TRBD1; V gene: TRBV4-3; CDR3 protein: CASSLNRGGSGNTIYF; CDR3 DNA: TGCGCCAGCAGCCTGAACAGGGGAGGCTCTGGAAACACCATATATTTT
J gene: TRBJ2-3; clone size: .; D gene: .; V gene: TRBV2; CDR3 protein: CASSEERHTDTQYF; CDR3 DNA: TGTGCCAGCAGCGAGGAGCGGCACACAGATACGCAGTATTTT
J gene: TRBJ2-3; clone size: .; D gene: .; V gene: TRBV7-6; CDR3 protein: CASSSGSVGGTDTQYF; CDR3 DNA: TGTGCCAGCAGCTCCGGATCTGTTGGGGGCACAGATACGCAGTATTTT
J gene: TRBJ2-2; clone size: once; D gene: TRBD1; V gene: TRBV2; CDR3 protein: CASSALTGDTGELFF; CDR3 DNA: TGTGCCAGCAGTGCATTGACAGGGGACACCGGGGAGCTGTTTTTT
J gene: TRBJ2-5; clone size: .; D gene: TRBD2; V gene: TRBV29-1; CDR3 protein: CSVAIAGVGETQYF; CDR3 DNA: TGCAGCGTTGCGATAGCGGGAGTAGGGGAGACCCAGTACTTC
J gene: TRBJ2-1; clone size: .; D gene: TRBD2; V gene: TRBV19; CDR3 protein: CASSLTSGSGNEQFF; CDR3 DNA: TGTGCCAGTAGTCTGACTAGCGGGAGCGGCAATGAGCAGTTCTTC
J gene: TRBJ2-1; clone size: .; D gene: TRBD2; V gene: TRBV19; CDR3 protein: CASSVGGSYNEQFF; CDR3 DNA: TGTGCCAGTAGTGTAGGCGGGAGTTACAATGAGCAGTTCTTC
J gene: TRBJ1-4; clone size: .; D gene: TRBD1; V gene: TRBV4-1; CDR3 protein: CASSHPGTGTPNEKLFF; CDR3 DNA: TGCGCCAGCAGCCACCCCGGGACAGGGACGCCTAATGAAAAACTGTTTTTT
J gene: TRBJ1-1; clone size: once; D gene: TRBD1; V gene: TRBV7-9; CDR3 protein: CASSSAGQGISEAFF; CDR3 DNA: TGTGCCAGCAGCTCCGCCGGACAGGGGATCTCTGAAGCTTTCTTT
J gene: TRBJ2-7; clone size: .; D gene: TRBD2; V gene: TRBV10-3; CDR3 protein: CAISSTSQSTSSYEQYF; CDR3 DNA: TGTGCCATCAGTTCGACTAGCCAGAGCACAAGCTCCTACGAGCAGTACTTC
J gene: TRBJ2-1; clone size: .; D gene: TRBD1; V gene: TRBV19; CDR3 protein: CASSYDTGTGDNEQFF; CDR3 DNA: TGTGCCAGCAGTTATGACACCGGGACAGGGGACAATGAGCAGTTCTTC
J gene: TRBJ2-1; clone size: .; D gene: TRBD2; V gene: TRBV5-1; CDR3 protein: CASSVQLAEQFF; CDR3 DNA: TGCGCCAGCAGCGTCCAACTAGCGGAGCAGTTCTTC
J gene: TRBJ2-2; clone size: .; D gene: TRBD2; V gene: TRBV9; CDR3 protein: CASSVVGDGRDIANTGELFF; CDR3 DNA: TGTGCCAGCAGCGTAGTAGGGGACGGGAGGGACATCGCGAACACCGGGGAGCTGTTTTTT
J gene: TRBJ2-5; clone size: .; D gene: .; V gene: TRBV6-5; CDR3 protein: CASLRYPGETQYF; CDR3 DNA: TGTGCCAGCCTCCGCTACCCGGGGGAGACCCAGTACTTC
J gene: TRBJ2-1; clone size: .; D gene: .; V gene: TRBV27; CDR3 protein: CASSFTSYNEQFF; CDR3 DNA: TGTGCCAGCAGTTTTACATCCTACAATGAGCAGTTCTTC
J gene: TRBJ2-1; clone size: .; D gene: .; V gene: TRBV19; CDR3 protein: CASSGSTYNEQFF; CDR3 DNA: TGTGCCAGTAGTGGTTCTACTTACAATGAGCAGTTCTTC
J gene: TRBJ2-5; clone size: .; D gene: .; V gene: TRBV2; CDR3 protein: CASSARASSAQYF; CDR3 DNA: TGTGCCAGCAGTGCCCGAGCTAGCTCGGCCCAGTACTTC
J gene: TRBJ1-4; clone size: .; D gene: TRBD1; V gene: TRBV7-2; CDR3 protein: CASSSSGTGREKLFF; CDR3 DNA: TGTGCCAGCAGCTCATCCGGGACAGGGCGTGAAAAACTGTTTTTT
J gene: TRBJ1-1; clone size: .; D gene: .; V gene: TRBV7-9; CDR3 protein: CASSPTGPGSEAFF; CDR3 DNA: TGTGCCAGCAGCCCAACAGGGCCAGGCTCTGAAGCTTTCTTT
J gene: TRBJ1-1; clone size: .; D gene: .; V gene: TRBV24-1; CDR3 protein: CATSPRENTEAFF; CDR3 DNA: TGTGCCACCTCGCCTAGGGAGAACACTGAAGCTTTCTTT